A selection of T cell receptor beta chains follows, all from one sample in a study of CD8+ T cells in alopecia areata. Sequenced by immunoSEQ multiplex PCR; TCRdb stores in-frame clones only, minus some. The sample yields about 87,000 clones, over 70% seen once. Sequenced material: CD8+ T cells sorted from blood, taken around week 42, from a patient treated with tofacitinib. The receptors stem from a human donor with alopecia areata. The CDR3 runs from the conserved cysteine through the conserved F or W. The D gene is left open where the match is weak. Part of the rows lack a size; the others show once, few, many or a class for expanded clones.

16 TRBJ1-3 TRBV11-2 . . TGTGCCAGCAGCTTAGATGAGAGGGGCGCTGGAAACACCATATATTTT CASSLDERGAGNTIYF
15 TRBJ2-2 TRBV11-1 . . TGTGCCAGCAGCTACAGACCGTGGGGAGCCGGGGAGCTGTTTTTT CASSYRPWGAGELFF
13 TRBJ2-7 TRBV27 . . TGTGCCAGCAGTTTGACAGGTGCCTACGAGCAGTACTTC CASSLTGAYEQYF
12 TRBJ2-1 TRBV29-1 few TRBD2 TGCAGCGTTGATAGCGGGGGCCTAGGGACGTTCTTC CSVDSGGLGTFF
14 TRBJ2-7 TRBV5-6 once TRBD1 TGTGCCAGCAGCCCGGGACAGGGGGCGTACGAGCAGTACTTC CASSPGQGAYEQYF
15 TRBJ2-7 TRBV10-3 few . TGTGCCATCAGTGAGTCGGCCGAAATCTCCTACGAGCAGTACTTC CAISESAEISYEQYF
13 TRBJ2-7 TRBV7-9 . . TGTGCTACCACAGGGTCTCCCTCCTACGAGCAGTACTTC CATTGSPSYEQYF
14 TRBJ2-1 TRBV7-3 . . TGTGCCAGCAGCCCCTCTATGGGGTTCGATGAGCAGTTCTTC CASSPSMGFDEQFF
16 TRBJ2-1 TRBV11-2 . TRBD1 TGTGCCAGCAGCATGAGACCGGGACAGGTCAACAATGAGCAGTTCTTC CASSMRPGQVNNEQFF
14 TRBJ2-7 TRBV4-3 few TRBD1 TGCGCCAGCAGCCCCGGACAGGGGGCCTACGAGCAGTACTTC CASSPGQGAYEQYF
12 TRBJ1-1 TRBV19 . . TGTGCCAGTAGACCTAGGGGGACTGAAGCTTTCTTT CASRPRGTEAFF
15 TRBJ1-6 TRBV7-8 . TRBD1 TGTGCCAGCAGCTCTAGCCGACAGGGGAATTCACCCCTCCACTTT CASSSSRQGNSPLHF
13 TRBJ2-5 TRBV4-2 . . TGTGCCAGCAGCCAAGTTCCGAAAGAGACCCAGTACTTC CASSQVPKETQYF
15 TRBJ2-7 TRBV4-3 . . TGCGCCAGCAGCCAAGGCAGGGAGCCTTCCTACGAGCAGTACTTC CASSQGREPSYEQYF
16 TRBJ2-3 TRBV19 . . TGTGCCAGTAGTATTTCTAACTGGGAAAGCACAGATACGCAGTATTTT CASSISNWESTDTQYF